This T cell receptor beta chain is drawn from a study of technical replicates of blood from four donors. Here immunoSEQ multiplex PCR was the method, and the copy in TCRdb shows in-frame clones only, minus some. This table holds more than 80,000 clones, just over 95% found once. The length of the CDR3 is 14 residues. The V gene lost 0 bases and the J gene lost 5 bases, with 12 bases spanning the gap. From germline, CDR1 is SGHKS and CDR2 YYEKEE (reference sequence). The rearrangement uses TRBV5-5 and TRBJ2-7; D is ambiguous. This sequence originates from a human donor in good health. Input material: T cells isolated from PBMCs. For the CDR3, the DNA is TGTGCCAGCAGCTTGGAGCAGGAAGAAGACGAGCAGTACTTC. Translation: CASSLEQEEDEQYF. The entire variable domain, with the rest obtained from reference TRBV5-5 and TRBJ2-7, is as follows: DAGVTQSPTHLIKTRGQQVTLRCSPISGHKSVSWYQQVLGQGPQFIFQYYEKEERGRGNFPDRFSARQFPNYSSELNVNALLLGDSALYLCASSLEQEEDEQYFGPGTRLTVT.